One T cell receptor (beta chain) is described in this entry. Its cognate antigen is unknown. V shed 5 bases and J shed 6 bases, with 16 bases lying between them. The CDR3 consists of 14 residues. In germline, CDR1 is MDHEN, CDR2 SYDVKM. PCR involved 60 Vbeta and 13 Jbeta primers. Profiling relied on immunoSEQ multiplex PCR, and the TCRdb table lists in-frame clones only, not all of them. The data contain roughly 150,000 clones, over 75% of them seen just once; the ten biggest clones take up 5% to 6.5%. The sample comes from a study of cytomegalovirus exposure and HLA in healthy donors. The study, taken as a whole, reports: Researchers reportedly found TCR beta sequences accurately predicted most subjects' HLA-A and HLA-B alleles. The later analysis indicated that the majority of CMV-associated TCR beta chains appeared HLA-restricted. Most TCR beta V segments were productive about 90% or about 30% of the time in an earlier analysis. V- and J-gene trimming of TCR beta was linked (in a later analysis) to a missense DCLRE1C variant.

The rearrangement uses TRBV28 and TRBJ1-2; D perhaps matches TRBD1 (5 bases). The TCR comes from a man under 40 in good health and CMV-seropositive. The sample consisted of PBMCs. The CDR3 nucleotides read TGTGCCAGCAGTCTTGGACTTGGGGGGAATGGCTACACCTTC. This gives the protein CASSLGLGGNGYTF.